This is a list of T cell receptor beta chains from one sample in a study of T cell responses to AZD1222 COVID-19 vaccine. Produced via immunoSEQ multiplex PCR; TCRdb's table is partial and in-frame only. The sample shows roughly 200,000 clones, approximately 90% of them seen only once. The sample in question was peripheral blood, obtained 28 days after the second AZD1222 dose. Receptors originate from an adult who received the AZD1222 COVID-19 vaccine. Each CDR3 is given with its conserved first and last residue. A D gene is named only where the DNA matches it firmly. Clone sizes are given selectively: once, few, many, or a class where the clone is expanded.

length	size	V	J	D	DNA	CDR3
15	NA	TRBV19	TRBJ1-2	TRBD1	TGTGCCAGTAGTAGGGCAAGGGACAGTATCTATGGCTACACCTTC	CASSRARDSIYGYTF
12	NA	TRBV29-1	TRBJ1-5	NA	TGCAGCGCTGGTGGGGGCAATCAGCCCCAGCATTTT	CSAGGGNQPQHF
13	NA	TRBV5-1	TRBJ2-7	NA	TGCGCCAGCAGCTTGGTGGACAGCCTTCGGTGGTACTTC	CASSLVDSLRWYF
16	NA	TRBV3-1/TRBV3-2	TRBJ1-1	NA	TGTGCCAGCAGCCAAGAAAAAACCTCCCGAGGCCCTGAAGCTTTCTTT	CASSQEKTSRGPEAFF
13	NA	TRBV4-1	TRBJ1-4	NA	TGCGCCAGCAGGGACAGCGCTAATGAAAAACTGTTTTTT	CASRDSANEKLFF
15	NA	TRBV3-1/TRBV3-2	TRBJ2-7	NA	TGTGCCAGCAGCCAAGAGAGGCCAGGCTCCTACGAGCAGTACTTC	CASSQERPGSYEQYF
15	NA	TRBV7-2	TRBJ2-3	NA	TGTGCCAGCAGCTTAGACAGGGGAGGCGCAGATACGCAGTATTTT	CASSLDRGGADTQYF
15	NA	TRBV29-1	TRBJ2-1	NA	TGCAGCGTTGAAGTGGGTCTAAGCGCCTACAATGAGCAGTTCTTC	CSVEVGLSAYNEQFF
16	once	TRBV5-1	TRBJ2-5	TRBD2	TGCGCCAGCAGCTTGGGAGCGGGAGCGCGGCGGGAGACCCAGTACTTC	CASSLGAGARRETQYF
14	NA	TRBV18	TRBJ1-1	NA	TGTGCCAGCGTTTCGGCGAATACGAACACTGAAGCTTTCTTT	CASVSANTNTEAFF
14	NA	TRBV7-8	TRBJ2-3	NA	TGTGCCAGCAGCTCCGGGCCGGCGGGAGATACGCAGTATTTT	CASSSGPAGDTQYF
16	once	TRBV5-1	TRBJ2-1	TRBD2	TGCGCCAGCAGCTTTAGACTAGCGGGAGGGCCGAATGAGCAGTTCTTC	CASSFRLAGGPNEQFF
13	once	TRBV3-1/TRBV3-2	TRBJ1-4	TRBD1	TGTGCCAGCAGGGGACAGCCCAATGAAAAACTGTTTTTT	CASRGQPNEKLFF
15	NA	TRBV9	TRBJ1-3	NA	TGTGCCAGCAGCGCCTTGCAGGACCGCGGAAACACCATATATTTT	CASSALQDRGNTIYF
17	NA	TRBV5-3	TRBJ2-1	NA	TGTGCCAGAAGCTTAGGGGCCCGGGACCACGGCCACAATGAGCAGTTCTTC	CARSLGARDHGHNEQFF
15	NA	TRBV30	TRBJ2-3	NA	TGTGCCTGGAGTGTACTGGGGGGAGTGTCAGATACGCAGTATTTT	CAWSVLGGVSDTQYF
14	NA	TRBV6-1	TRBJ2-5	NA	TGTGCCAGCAGTGAGACACCTGACCGGGAGACCCAGTACTTC	CASSETPDRETQYF
16	NA	TRBV11-1	TRBJ2-5	NA	TGTGCCAGCAGCTTAGGAAGTACTCGGACGCAAGAGACCCAGTACTTC	CASSLGSTRTQETQYF
16	few	TRBV19	TRBJ2-6	TRBD1	TGTGCCAGTAGAACAGGGGACAAAGCTGGGGCCAACGTCCTGACTTTC	CASRTGDKAGANVLTF
16	NA	TRBV7-9	TRBJ2-7	NA	TGTGCCAGCAGCTTAGCCTGGACGGATTTCTCCTACGAGCAGTACTTC	CASSLAWTDFSYEQYF
15	NA	TRBV14	TRBJ2-1	NA	TGTGCCAGCAGCCAGGACTCACCTCTCCGCGGTGAGCAGTTCTTC	CASSQDSPLRGEQFF
17	NA	TRBV23-1	TRBJ1-1	TRBD1	TGCGCCAGCAGCAACTCGGGACAGGGGACTGGGGACACTGAAGCTTTCTTT	CASSNSGQGTGDTEAFF
17	NA	TRBV4-2	TRBJ2-7	NA	TGTGCCAGCAGCCACTCGGTGGGGGTGGCGTATTCGGGGGAGCAGTACTTC	CASSHSVGVAYSGEQYF
15	NA	TRBV10-1	TRBJ2-4	NA	TGCGCCAGCAGTGAGTCTTCGGTAGCCAAAAACATTCAGTACTTC	CASSESSVAKNIQYF
14	NA	TRBV15	TRBJ1-1	NA	TGTGCCACCAGCAGAGGGGGGGTGGACACTGAAGCTTTCTTT	CATSRGGVDTEAFF
17	NA	TRBV6-2/TRBV6-3	TRBJ1-4	NA	TGTGCCAGCAGTTTTGGTGTCGGGCAGGCGATAAATGAAAAACTGTTTTTT	CASSFGVGQAINEKLFF
12	once	TRBV20-1	TRBJ1-5	NA	TGCAGTGCTAGTGGCGGAGGAGGGCCCCAGCATTTT	CSASGGGGPQHF
16	NA	TRBV6-2/TRBV6-3	TRBJ1-5	NA	TGTGCCAGCAGTTACTCGATAATTGGGGGCAATCAGCCCCAGCATTTT	CASSYSIIGGNQPQHF
11	NA	TRBV20-1	TRBJ1-1	NA	TGCAGTGCTAAGGGGAACACTGAAGCTTTCTTT	CSAKGNTEAFF
17	NA	TRBV4-3	TRBJ2-3	NA	TGCGCCAGCAGCCAAGGGGCCTCGGGGGGCCGGGCAGATACGCAGTATTTT	CASSQGASGGRADTQYF
13	NA	TRBV2	TRBJ2-1	TRBD2	TGTGCCTCCCTAGCGGGATCTTACAATGAGCAGTTCTTC	CASLAGSYNEQFF
15	NA	TRBV19	TRBJ1-6	TRBD1	TGTGCCAGTAGGGAAAGCGACAGGGGGAATTCGCCCCTCCACTTT	CASRESDRGNSPLHF
16	NA	TRBV5-4	TRBJ2-5	TRBD1	TGTGCCAGCAGACCGGGAAGGGACAGGGGAAAAGAGACCCAGTACTTC	CASRPGRDRGKETQYF
14	NA	TRBV9	TRBJ2-1	NA	TGTGCCAGCAGCGCCCGGGCCGTTCCCAATGAGCAGTTCTTC	CASSARAVPNEQFF
15	NA	TRBV9	TRBJ2-7	NA	TGTGCCAGCAGCGTAGAAGTGGGGGGGCCCTACGAGCAGTACTTC	CASSVEVGGPYEQYF
15	NA	TRBV7-9	TRBJ2-7	NA	TGTGCCAGCAGCTTAGCATCACTAGCTTCCTACGAGCAGTACTTC	CASSLASLASYEQYF
13	NA	TRBV30	TRBJ1-2	NA	TGTGCCTGGAGTTCGGGGGTCCACTATGGCTACACCTTC	CAWSSGVHYGYTF
13	NA	TRBV10-3	TRBJ2-7	NA	TGTGCCATCAGTAGGGGTTCGATGTCCGAGCAGTACTTC	CAISRGSMSEQYF
14	NA	TRBV5-1	TRBJ1-1	NA	TGCGCCAGCAGCTTGGGCTCATATAACACTGAAGCTTTCTTT	CASSLGSYNTEAFF
12	NA	TRBV29-1	TRBJ2-7	NA	TGCAGCGTTCACGACCGTTTGGACGAGCAGTACTTC	CSVHDRLDEQYF
15	NA	TRBV6-2/TRBV6-3	TRBJ2-7	NA	TGTGCCAGCAGTTACTCTCCGGACGGCCCCTACGAGCAGTACTTC	CASSYSPDGPYEQYF
15	NA	TRBV10-2	TRBJ2-2	NA	TGCGCCAGCAGTGGTCCTAGCTTGAACACCGGGGAGCTGTTTTTT	CASSGPSLNTGELFF
15	NA	TRBV6-5	TRBJ1-3	NA	TGTGCCAGCAGTTACTCGTCAGGGGCTGGAAACACCATATATTTT	CASSYSSGAGNTIYF
14	NA	TRBV6-5	TRBJ1-2	TRBD1	TGTGCCAGCAGTTACTCGGGACAGGGGGATGGCTACACCTTC	CASSYSGQGDGYTF
14	NA	TRBV9	TRBJ2-1	NA	TGTGCCAGCAGCGTAGTGGTTGTATACAATGAGCAGTTCTTC	CASSVVVVYNEQFF
14	NA	TRBV6-5	TRBJ2-7	NA	TGTGCCAGCAGTTTGACGGCGAGCTCCTACGAGCAGTACTTC	CASSLTASSYEQYF
14	NA	TRBV11-2	TRBJ2-5	NA	TGTGCCAGCAGCCCGTCAACCGCTTTTGAGACCCAGTACTTC	CASSPSTAFETQYF
11	NA	TRBV9	TRBJ2-7	NA	TGTGCCAGCAGCCCCGCCTACGAGCAGTACTTC	CASSPAYEQYF
15	NA	TRBV6-5	TRBJ1-6	TRBD1	TGTGCCAGCAGCCAACGGGACAGAAATAATTCACCCCTCCACTTT	CASSQRDRNNSPLHF
14	NA	TRBV7-9	TRBJ1-4	NA	TGTGCCAGCACCAACGCCGGGTTTTTGGAAAAACTGTTTTTT	CASTNAGFLEKLFF
15	NA	TRBV11-3	TRBJ2-7	NA	TGTGCCAGCAGCCCCAAGCTCATCCTACTCTACGAGCAGTACTTC	CASSPKLILLYEQYF
14	NA	TRBV3-1/TRBV3-2	TRBJ1-5	NA	TGTGCCAGCAGCCAAGATGCAGGGGTTCAGCCCCAGCATTTT	CASSQDAGVQPQHF